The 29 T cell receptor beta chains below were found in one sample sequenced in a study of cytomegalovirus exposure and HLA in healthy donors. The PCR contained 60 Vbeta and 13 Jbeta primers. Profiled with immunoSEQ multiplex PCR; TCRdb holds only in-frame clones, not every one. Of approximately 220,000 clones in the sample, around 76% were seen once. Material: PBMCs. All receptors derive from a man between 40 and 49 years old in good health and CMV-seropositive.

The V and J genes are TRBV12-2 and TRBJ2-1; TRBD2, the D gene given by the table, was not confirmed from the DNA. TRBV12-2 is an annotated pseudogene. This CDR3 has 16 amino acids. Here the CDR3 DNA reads TGTGCAAGTCGCCTACTGACTAGCGGGAGCTACAATGAGCAGTTCTTC. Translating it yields CASRLLTSGSYNEQFF.

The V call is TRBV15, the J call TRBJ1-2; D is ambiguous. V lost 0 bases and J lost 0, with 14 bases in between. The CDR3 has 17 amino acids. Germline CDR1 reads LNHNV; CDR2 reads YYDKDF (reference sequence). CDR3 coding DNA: TGTGCCACCAGCAGAGATTCTCGAGAGGGAGCTAACTATGGCTACACCTTC. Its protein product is CATSRDSREGANYGYTF.

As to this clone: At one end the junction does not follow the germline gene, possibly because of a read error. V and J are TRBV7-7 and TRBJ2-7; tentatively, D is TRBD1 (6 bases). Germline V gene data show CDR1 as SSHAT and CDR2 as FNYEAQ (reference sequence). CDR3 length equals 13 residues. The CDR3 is CASSPDSLGEQYF. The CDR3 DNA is TGTGCTAGCAGCCCGGACAGTTTAGGCGAGCAGTACTTC.

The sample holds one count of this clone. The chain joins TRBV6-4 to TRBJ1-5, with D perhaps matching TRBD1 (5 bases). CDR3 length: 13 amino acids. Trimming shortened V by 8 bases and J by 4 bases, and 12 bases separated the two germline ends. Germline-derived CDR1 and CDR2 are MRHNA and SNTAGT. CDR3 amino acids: CASSDRTNQPQHF. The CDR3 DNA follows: TGTGCCAGCTCGGACCGGACAAATCAGCCCCAGCATTTT.

The CDR3 is CASSLREVNTEAFF. CDR3 sequence (DNA): TGTGCCAGCAGCTTGCGAGAGGTGAACACTGAAGCTTTCTTT. This rearrangement joins TRBV7-9 to TRBJ1-1, with D uncertain. This CDR3 contains 14 residues. Trimming took 3 bases from V and 0 from J, leaving 8 bases between them. Germline V lookup: CDR1 SEHNR, CDR2 FQNEAQ (reference sequence).

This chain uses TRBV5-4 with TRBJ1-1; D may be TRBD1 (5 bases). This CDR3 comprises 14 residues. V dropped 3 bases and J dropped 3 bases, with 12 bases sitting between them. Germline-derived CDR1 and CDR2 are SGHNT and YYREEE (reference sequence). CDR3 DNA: TGTGCCAGCAGCTCATCGGCGGGGGACACTGAAGCTTTCTTT. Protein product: CASSSSAGDTEAFF.

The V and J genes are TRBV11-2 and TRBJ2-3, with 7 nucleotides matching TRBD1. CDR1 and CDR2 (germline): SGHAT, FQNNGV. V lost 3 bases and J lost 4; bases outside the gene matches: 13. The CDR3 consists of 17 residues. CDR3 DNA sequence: TGTGCCAGCAGCTTCTTGCCAGGCAGGCAGGGGGCAGATACGCAGTATTTT. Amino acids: CASSFLPGRQGADTQYF.

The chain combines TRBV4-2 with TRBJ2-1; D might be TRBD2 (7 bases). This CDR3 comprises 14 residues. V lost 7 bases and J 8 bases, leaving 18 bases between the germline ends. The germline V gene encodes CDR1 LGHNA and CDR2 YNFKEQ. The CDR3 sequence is CASTPSGRGDEQFF. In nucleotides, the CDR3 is TGTGCCAGCACCCCTTCGGGGAGGGGGGATGAGCAGTTCTTC.

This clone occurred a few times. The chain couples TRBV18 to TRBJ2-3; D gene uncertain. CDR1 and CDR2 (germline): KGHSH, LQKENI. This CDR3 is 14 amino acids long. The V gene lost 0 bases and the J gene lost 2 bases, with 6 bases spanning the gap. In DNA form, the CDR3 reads TGTGCCAGCTCACCACCGTCTCCCACAGATACGCAGTATTTT. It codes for CASSPPSPTDTQYF.

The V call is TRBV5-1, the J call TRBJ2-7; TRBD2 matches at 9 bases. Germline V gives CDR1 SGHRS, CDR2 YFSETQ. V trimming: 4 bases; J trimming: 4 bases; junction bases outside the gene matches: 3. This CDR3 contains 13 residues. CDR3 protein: CASSPSGTYEQYV. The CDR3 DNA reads TGCGCCAGCAGCCCTAGCGGGACTTACGAGCAGTACGTC.

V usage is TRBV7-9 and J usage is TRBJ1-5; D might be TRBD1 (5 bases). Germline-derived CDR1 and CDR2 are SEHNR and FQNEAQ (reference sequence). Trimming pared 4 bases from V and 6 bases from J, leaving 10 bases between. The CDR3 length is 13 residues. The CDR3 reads CASSSRGSQPQHF. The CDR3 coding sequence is TGTGCCAGCAGCTCAAGGGGTAGTCAGCCCCAGCATTTT.

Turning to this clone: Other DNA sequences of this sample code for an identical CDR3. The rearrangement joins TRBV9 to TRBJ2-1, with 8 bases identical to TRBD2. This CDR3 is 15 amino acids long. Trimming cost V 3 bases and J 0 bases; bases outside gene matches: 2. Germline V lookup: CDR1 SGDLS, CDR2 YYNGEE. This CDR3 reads CASSGGGSSYNEQFF. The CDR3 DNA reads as TGTGCCAGCAGCGGCGGGGGGAGCTCCTACAATGAGCAGTTCTTC.

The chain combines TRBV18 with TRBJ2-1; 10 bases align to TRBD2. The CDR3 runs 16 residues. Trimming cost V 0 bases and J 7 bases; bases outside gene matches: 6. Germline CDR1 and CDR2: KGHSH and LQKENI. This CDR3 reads CASSPPSLAGVNEQFF. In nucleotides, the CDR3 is TGTGCCAGCTCACCACCGTCTCTAGCGGGAGTTAATGAGCAGTTCTTC.

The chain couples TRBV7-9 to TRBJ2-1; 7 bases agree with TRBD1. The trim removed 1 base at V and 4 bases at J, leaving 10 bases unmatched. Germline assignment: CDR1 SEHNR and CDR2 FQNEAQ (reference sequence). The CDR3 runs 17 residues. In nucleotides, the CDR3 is TGTGCCAGCAGCTTAGTATCTGTAGGGGGCGCTTACAATGAGCAGTTCTTC. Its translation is CASSLVSVGGAYNEQFF.

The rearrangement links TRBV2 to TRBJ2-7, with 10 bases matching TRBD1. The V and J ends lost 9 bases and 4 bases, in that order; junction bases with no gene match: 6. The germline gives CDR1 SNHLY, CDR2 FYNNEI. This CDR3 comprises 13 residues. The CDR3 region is CASAGTGDYEQYF. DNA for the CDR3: TGTGCCAGTGCCGGGACAGGGGATTACGAGCAGTACTTC.

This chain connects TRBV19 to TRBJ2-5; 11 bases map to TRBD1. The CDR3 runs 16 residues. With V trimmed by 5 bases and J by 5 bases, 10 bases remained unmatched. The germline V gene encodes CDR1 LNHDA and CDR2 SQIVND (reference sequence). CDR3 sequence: CASSLKDRGLLETQYF. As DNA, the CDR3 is TGTGCCAGTAGTCTCAAGGACAGGGGGCTATTGGAGACCCAGTACTTC.

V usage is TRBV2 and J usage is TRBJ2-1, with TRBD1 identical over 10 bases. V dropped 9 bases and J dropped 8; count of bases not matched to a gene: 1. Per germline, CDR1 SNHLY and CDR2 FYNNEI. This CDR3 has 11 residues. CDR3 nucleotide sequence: TGTGCCAGAGGGACAGGGGATGAGCAGTTCTTC. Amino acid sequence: CARGTGDEQFF. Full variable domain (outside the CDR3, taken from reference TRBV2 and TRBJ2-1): EPEVTQTPSHQVTQMGQEVILRCVPISNHLYFYWYRQILGQKVEFLVSFYNNEISEKSEIFDDQFSVERPDGSNFTLKIRSTKLEDSAMYFCARGTGDEQFFGPGTRLTVL.

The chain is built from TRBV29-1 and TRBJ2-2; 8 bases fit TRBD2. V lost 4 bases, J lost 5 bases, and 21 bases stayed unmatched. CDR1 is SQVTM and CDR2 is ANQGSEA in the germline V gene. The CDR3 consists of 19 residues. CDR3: CSVGRDSPFREGRTGELFF. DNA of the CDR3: TGCAGCGTTGGTAGAGACAGTCCCTTCCGGGAGGGCCGTACCGGGGAGCTGTTTTTT.

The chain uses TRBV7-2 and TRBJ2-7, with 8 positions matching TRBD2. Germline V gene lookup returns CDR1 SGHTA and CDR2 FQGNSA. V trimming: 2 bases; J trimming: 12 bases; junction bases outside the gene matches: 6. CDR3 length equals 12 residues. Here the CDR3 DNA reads TGTGCCAGCAGCTTAAAGCGGGAGAAGCTGTACGTC. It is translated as CASSLKREKLYV.

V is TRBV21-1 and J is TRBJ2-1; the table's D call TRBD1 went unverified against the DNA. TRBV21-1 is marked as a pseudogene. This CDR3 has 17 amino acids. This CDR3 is CASSLRYREFPYNEQFF. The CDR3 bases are TGTGCCAGCAGCCTCCGATACAGGGAATTCCCCTACAATGAGCAGTTCTTC.

CDR3 bases: TGCAGCGTGGGGACTAGCGGATTGTACCAAGAGACCCAGTACTTC. Translation: CSVGTSGLYQETQYF. V and J are TRBV29-1 and TRBJ2-5, with 11 bases matching TRBD2. Looked up from germline, CDR1 is SQVTM and CDR2 is ANQGSEA. Trimming took 6 bases from V and 0 from J; bases not matched to a gene: 6. The CDR3 has 15 amino acids. Full variable domain (rest looked up from reference TRBV29-1 and TRBJ2-5): SAVISQKPSRDICQRGTSLTIQCQVDSQVTMMFWYRQQPGQSLTLIATANQGSEATYESGFVIDKFPISRPNLTFSTLTVSNMSPEDSSIYLCSVGTSGLYQETQYFGPGTRLLVL.

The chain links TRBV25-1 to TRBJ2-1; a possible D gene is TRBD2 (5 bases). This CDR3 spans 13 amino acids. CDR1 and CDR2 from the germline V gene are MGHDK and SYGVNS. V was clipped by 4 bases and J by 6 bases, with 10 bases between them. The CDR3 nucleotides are TGTGCCAGCAGTGGTGAGGGCCGCAATGAGCAGTTCTTC. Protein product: CASSGEGRNEQFF.

CDR3 DNA: TGTGCCAGCAGCGTGGAGGGGGAGACCCAGTACTTC. Its protein is CASSVEGETQYF. The chain couples TRBV9 to TRBJ2-5; tentatively, D is TRBD2 (6 bases). The CDR3 runs 12 residues. V lost 2 bases and J lost 5, with 7 bases in between. CDR1 and CDR2 (germline): SGDLS, YYNGEE.

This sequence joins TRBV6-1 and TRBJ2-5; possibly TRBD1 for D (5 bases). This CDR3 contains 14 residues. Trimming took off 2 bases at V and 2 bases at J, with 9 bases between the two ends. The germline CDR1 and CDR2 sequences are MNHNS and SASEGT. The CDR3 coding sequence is TGTGCCAGCAGTGAATCAGGGTGGCAAGAGACCCAGTACTTC. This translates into CASSESGWQETQYF.

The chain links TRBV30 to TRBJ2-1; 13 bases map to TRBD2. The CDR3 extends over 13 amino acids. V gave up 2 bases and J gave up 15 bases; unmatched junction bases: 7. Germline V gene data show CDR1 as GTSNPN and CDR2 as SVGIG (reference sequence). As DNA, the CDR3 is TGTGCCTGGAGTACACTAGCGGGAGGGACCGGGTTCTTC. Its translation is CAWSTLAGGTGFF.

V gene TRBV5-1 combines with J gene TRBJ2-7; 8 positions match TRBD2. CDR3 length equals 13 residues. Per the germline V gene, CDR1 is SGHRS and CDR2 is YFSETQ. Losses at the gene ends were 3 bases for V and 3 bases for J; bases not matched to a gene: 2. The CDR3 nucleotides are TGCGCCAGCAGCTGGGGACTAGACTACGAGCAGTACTTC. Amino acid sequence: CASSWGLDYEQYF.

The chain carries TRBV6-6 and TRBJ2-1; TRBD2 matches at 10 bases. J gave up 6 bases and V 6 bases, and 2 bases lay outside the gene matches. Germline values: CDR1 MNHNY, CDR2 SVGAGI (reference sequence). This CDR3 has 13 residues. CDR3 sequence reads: CASRGLAANEQFF. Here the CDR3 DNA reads TGTGCCAGCAGAGGACTAGCGGCCAATGAGCAGTTCTTC.

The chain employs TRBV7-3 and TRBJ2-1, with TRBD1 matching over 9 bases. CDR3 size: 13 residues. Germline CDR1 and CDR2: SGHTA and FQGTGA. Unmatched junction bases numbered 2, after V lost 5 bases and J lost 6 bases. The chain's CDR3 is CASSRDRVNEQFF. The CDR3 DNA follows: TGTGCCAGCAGCCGGGACAGGGTCAATGAGCAGTTCTTC.

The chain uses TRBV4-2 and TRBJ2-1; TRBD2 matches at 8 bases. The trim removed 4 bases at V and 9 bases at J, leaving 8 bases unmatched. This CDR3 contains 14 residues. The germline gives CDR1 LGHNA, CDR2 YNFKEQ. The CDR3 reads CASSPDTRGGEQFF. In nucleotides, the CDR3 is TGTGCCAGCAGCCCCGACACTCGGGGGGGTGAGCAGTTCTTC.